The 2 T cell receptor beta chains given below trace back to one sample, sequenced in a study of blood T cell repertoires in COVID-19. Assay used: immunoSEQ multiplex PCR; TCRdb lists only in-frame clones, some missing. The sample includes more than 90,000 clones, around 81% of them seen just once. Sequenced material: peripheral blood. Receptors were obtained from a man aged 60 to 75 with acute or convalescent COVID-19.

The chain couples TRBV3-1 (or the pseudogene TRBV3-2) to TRBJ1-4; D unresolved. Trimming took 0 bases from V and 4 from J, leaving 9 bases between them. Germline loops: CDR1 LGHDT, CDR2 YNNKEL (reference sequence). This CDR3 comprises 15 residues. The CDR3 spells CASSQEGAGNEKLFF. CDR3 DNA sequence: TGTGCCAGCAGCCAAGAAGGCGCGGGTAATGAAAAACTGTTTTTT.

The V and J genes are TRBV27 and TRBJ2-1; no clear D. Germline loops: CDR1 MNHEY, CDR2 SMNVEV (reference sequence). This CDR3 is 13 amino acids long. Trimming removed 6 bases from V and 7 bases from J, with 13 bases in between. The CDR3 loop is CASRQTDTNEQFF. Written as DNA, the CDR3 is TGTGCCAGCAGACAAACAGACACTAATGAGCAGTTCTTC.